This T cell receptor beta chain was obtained from a study of blood T cells in healthy people across ages. About 10 milliliters was the volume of peripheral blood drawn from each donor. Per sample, at least 5 micrograms of total RNA were extracted. This CDR3 comprises 16 residues. Germline V gives CDR1 MNHEY, CDR2 SVGEGT. Trimming left V 5 bases short and J 4 bases short, with 21 bases between. A second PCR of 7 to 11 cycles used a sample-barcoded 5' primer and a J-beta primer mix. TCRdb re-called the 5' RACE reads through MiXCR, storing one row per CDR3 protein. The sample gives about 1.4 million distinct CDR3 sequences, 45% to 70% of which show up once; roughly 7% is in the top ten.

The J gene is TRBJ2-7, the V gene TRBV6-2 or TRBV6-3, with unresolved D. The sequence came from a man between 18 and 29 years old in good health. The sample comprised blood. In nucleotides, the CDR3 is TGTGCCAGCAGTGGACCGGGCCTCACTACGGATTACGAGCAGTACTTC. Its translation is CASSGPGLTTDYEQYF.